Each of the 7 T cell receptor beta chains below was sequenced from the same sample in a study of T cell changes during pregnancy in multiple sclerosis. Produced via immunoSEQ multiplex PCR; TCRdb's table is partial and in-frame only. The table has fewer than 40,000 clones, 90% seen once. Sequences were derived from CD4+ T cells from peripheral blood mononuclear cells, sampled in the first trimester of pregnancy. The receptors were sampled from a female donor in good health, enrolled as a control in a pregnancy study.

This clone was counted once. J is TRBJ1-2 and V is TRBV4-2; a possible D gene is TRBD1 (6 bases). Germline V lookup: CDR1 LGHNA, CDR2 YNFKEQ. The germline V and J ends were trimmed by 4 bases and 4 bases, with 13 bases remaining between them. The CDR3 loop spans 14 amino acids. The CDR3 DNA reads TGTGCCAGCAGCCCCTATGGGGGCGCCTATGGCTACACCTTC. Translating it yields CASSPYGGAYGYTF.

The V gene is TRBV5-4, the J gene TRBJ2-5; 11 bases map to TRBD2. The germline V gene has CDR1 SGHNT and CDR2 YYREEE (reference sequence). After removal of 3 bases from V and 5 bases from J, the junction contained 6 bases not matched to a gene. The CDR3 consists of 15 residues. The CDR3 region is CASSSSGGSAETQYF. CDR3 coding DNA: TGTGCCAGCAGCTCTAGCGGGGGGTCGGCGGAGACCCAGTACTTC.

The CDR3 reads CASSVSGFGYTF. The CDR3 coding sequence is TGTGCCAGCAGTGTATCAGGGTTTGGCTACACCTTC. This sequence joins TRBV6-5 and TRBJ1-2, with D perhaps matching TRBD1 (5 bases). The CDR3 runs to 12 residues. The V end was cut by 5 bases, the J end by 7 bases, with 11 bases between. Germline assignment: CDR1 MNHEY and CDR2 SVGAGI.

The V call is TRBV5-4, the J call TRBJ1-1; tentative D call: TRBD1 (6 bases). Germline CDR1 SGHNT, CDR2 YYREEE (reference sequence). The CDR3 loop spans 16 amino acids. V lost 4 bases and J lost 4, with 20 bases in between. The CDR3 nucleotides are TGTGCCAGCAGCCTGCGGCTTGCGGGGGCAGGCACTGAAGCTTTCTTT. Translation: CASSLRLAGAGTEAFF.

The rearrangement joins TRBV4-3 to TRBJ1-3; 8 bases are shared with TRBD1. The V segment lost 1 base and the J segment 4 bases; nucleotides outside the gene matches: 9. CDR1 is LGHNA and CDR2 is YSLEER in the germline V gene. The CDR3 covers 17 residues. The chain's CDR3 is CASSQGAGGVWGNTIYF. The CDR3 DNA follows: TGCGCCAGCAGCCAAGGGGCAGGGGGCGTGTGGGGAAACACCATATATTTT.

The J gene is TRBJ2-1, the V gene TRBV7-9; D gene uncertain. The V gene's germline CDR1 is SEHNR and CDR2 FQNEAQ (reference sequence). The V gene lost 4 bases and the J gene lost 0 bases, with 10 bases spanning the gap. The CDR3 is made up of 15 amino acids. This CDR3 reads CASSSQRSSYNEQFF. The CDR3 DNA reads as TGTGCCAGCAGCTCCCAGAGGAGCTCCTACAATGAGCAGTTCTTC. Together with reference TRBV7-9 and TRBJ2-1, the CDR3 gives the full variable domain: DTGVSQNPRHKITKRGQNVTFRCDPISEHNRLYWYRQTLGQGPEFLTYFQNEAQLEKSRLLSDRFSAERPKGSFSTLEIQRTEQGDSAMYLCASSSQRSSYNEQFFGPGTRLTVL.

The J gene is TRBJ1-6, the V gene TRBV7-2; D is unresolved. The germline V and J ends were trimmed by 0 bases and 9 bases, with 9 bases remaining between them. The CDR3 loop spans 14 amino acids. Germline-derived CDR1 and CDR2 are SGHTA and FQGNSA. In nucleotides, the CDR3 is TGTGCCAGCAGCTTAGCCCAGGCCCTTTCACCCCTCCACTTT. Encoded protein: CASSLAQALSPLHF.